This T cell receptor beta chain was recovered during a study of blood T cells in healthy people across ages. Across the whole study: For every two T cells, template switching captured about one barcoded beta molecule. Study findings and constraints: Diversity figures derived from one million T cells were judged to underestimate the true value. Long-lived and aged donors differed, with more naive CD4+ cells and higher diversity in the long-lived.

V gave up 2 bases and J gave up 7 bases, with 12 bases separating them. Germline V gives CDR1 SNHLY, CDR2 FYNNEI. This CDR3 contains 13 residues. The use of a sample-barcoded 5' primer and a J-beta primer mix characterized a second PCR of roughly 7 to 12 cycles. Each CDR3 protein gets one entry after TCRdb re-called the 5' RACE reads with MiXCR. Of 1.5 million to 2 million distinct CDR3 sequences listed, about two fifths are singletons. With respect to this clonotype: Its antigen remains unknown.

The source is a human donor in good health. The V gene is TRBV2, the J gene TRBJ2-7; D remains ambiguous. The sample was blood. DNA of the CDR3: TGTGCCAGCAGTGAACGCCTAGGCAATGAGCAGTACTTC. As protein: CASSERLGNEQYF.